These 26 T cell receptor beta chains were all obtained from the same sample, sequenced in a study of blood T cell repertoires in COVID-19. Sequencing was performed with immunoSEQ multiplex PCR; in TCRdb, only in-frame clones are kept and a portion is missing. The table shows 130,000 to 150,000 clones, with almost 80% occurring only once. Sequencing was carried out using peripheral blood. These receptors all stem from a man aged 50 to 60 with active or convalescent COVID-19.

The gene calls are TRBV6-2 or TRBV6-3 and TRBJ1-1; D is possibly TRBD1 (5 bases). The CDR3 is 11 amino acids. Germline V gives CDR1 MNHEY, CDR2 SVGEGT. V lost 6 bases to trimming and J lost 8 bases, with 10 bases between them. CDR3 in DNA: TGTGCCAGCAGCCGGTACAGGGAAGCTTTCTTT. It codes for CASSRYREAFF.

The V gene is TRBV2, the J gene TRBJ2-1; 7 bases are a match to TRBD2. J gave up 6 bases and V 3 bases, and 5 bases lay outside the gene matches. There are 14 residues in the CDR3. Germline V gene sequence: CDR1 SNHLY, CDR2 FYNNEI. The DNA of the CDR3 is TGTGCCAGCAGTGATGTCCAGCGGGGCAATGAGCAGTTCTTC. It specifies CASSDVQRGNEQFF.

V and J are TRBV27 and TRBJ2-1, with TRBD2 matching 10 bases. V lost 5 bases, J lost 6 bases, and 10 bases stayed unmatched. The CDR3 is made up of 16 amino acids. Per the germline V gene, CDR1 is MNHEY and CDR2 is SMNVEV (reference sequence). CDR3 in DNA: TGTGCCAGCAGTCGGACTAGCGGAATTAGACCCAATGAGCAGTTCTTC. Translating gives CASSRTSGIRPNEQFF.

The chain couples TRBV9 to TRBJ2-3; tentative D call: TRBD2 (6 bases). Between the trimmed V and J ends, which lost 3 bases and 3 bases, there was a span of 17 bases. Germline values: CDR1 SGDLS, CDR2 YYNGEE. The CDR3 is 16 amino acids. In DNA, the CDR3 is TGTGCCAGCAGCGCCGTGTGGGGAGGAGGGACAGATACGCAGTATTTT. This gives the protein CASSAVWGGGTDTQYF.

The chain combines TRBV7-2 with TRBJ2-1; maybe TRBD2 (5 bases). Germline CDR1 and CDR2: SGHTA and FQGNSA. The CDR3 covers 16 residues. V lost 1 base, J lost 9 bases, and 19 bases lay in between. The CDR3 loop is CASSLDRRASLTEQFF. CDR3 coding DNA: TGTGCCAGCAGCTTAGATAGGCGGGCCAGCCTTACTGAGCAGTTCTTC.

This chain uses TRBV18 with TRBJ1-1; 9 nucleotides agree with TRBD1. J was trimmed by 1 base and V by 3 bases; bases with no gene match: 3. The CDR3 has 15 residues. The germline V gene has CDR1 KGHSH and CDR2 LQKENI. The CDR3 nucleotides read TGTGCCAGCTCACCTCAGGGACAGGGGAACACTGAAGCTTTCTTT. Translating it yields CASSPQGQGNTEAFF.

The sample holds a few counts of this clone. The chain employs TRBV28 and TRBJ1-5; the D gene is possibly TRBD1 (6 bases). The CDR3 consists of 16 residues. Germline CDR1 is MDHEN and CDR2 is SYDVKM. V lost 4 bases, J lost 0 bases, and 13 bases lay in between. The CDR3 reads CASSYREFSSNQPQHF. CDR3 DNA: TGTGCCAGCAGTTACAGGGAATTCTCTAGCAATCAGCCCCAGCATTTT.

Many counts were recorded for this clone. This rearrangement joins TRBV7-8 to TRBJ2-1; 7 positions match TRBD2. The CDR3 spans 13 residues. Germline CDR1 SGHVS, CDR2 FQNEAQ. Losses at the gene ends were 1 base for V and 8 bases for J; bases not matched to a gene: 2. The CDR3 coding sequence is TGTGCCAGCAGCTTAGGAGGGAGGGATGAGCAGTTCTTC. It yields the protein CASSLGGRDEQFF.

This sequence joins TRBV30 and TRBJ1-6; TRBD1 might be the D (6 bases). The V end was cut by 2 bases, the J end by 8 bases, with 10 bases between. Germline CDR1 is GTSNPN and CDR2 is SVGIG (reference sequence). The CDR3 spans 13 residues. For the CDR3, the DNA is TGTGCCTGGAGTTCAAACAGGGATTCACCCCTCCACTTT. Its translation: CAWSSNRDSPLHF.

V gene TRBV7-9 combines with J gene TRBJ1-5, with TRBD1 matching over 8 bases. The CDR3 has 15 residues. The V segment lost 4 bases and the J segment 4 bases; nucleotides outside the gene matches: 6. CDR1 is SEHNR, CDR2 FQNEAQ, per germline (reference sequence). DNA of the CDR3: TGTGCCAGCAGCTCACCAACAGGGGGGAATCAGCCCCAGCATTTT. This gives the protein CASSSPTGGNQPQHF.

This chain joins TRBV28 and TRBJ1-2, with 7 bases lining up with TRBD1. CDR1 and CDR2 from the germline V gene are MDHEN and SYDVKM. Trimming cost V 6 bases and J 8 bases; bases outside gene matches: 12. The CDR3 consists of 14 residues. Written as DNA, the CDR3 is TGTGCCAGCAGGGGAACCGGGACAGCTAGCGGCTACACCTTC. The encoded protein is CASRGTGTASGYTF.

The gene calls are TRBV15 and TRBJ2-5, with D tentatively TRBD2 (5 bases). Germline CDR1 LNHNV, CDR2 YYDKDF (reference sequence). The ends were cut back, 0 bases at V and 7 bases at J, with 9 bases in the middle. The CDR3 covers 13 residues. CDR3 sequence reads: CATSRDLRGTQYF. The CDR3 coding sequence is TGTGCCACCAGCAGAGATCTTCGGGGGACCCAGTACTTC.

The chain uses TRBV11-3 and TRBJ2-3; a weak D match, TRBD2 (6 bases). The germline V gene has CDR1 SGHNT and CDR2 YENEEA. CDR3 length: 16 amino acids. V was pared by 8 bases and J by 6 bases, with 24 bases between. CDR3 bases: TGTGCCAGCCGCCGTGGAGACTTAGCCCGGGGGGATACGCAGTATTTT. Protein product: CASRRGDLARGDTQYF.

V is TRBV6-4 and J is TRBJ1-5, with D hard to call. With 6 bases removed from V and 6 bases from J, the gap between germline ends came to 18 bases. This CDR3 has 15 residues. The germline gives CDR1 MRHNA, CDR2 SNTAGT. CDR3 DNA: TGTGCCAGCAGCGCCTCTGCCTTGGCCTTTCAGCCCCAGCATTTT. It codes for CASSASALAFQPQHF.

DNA of the CDR3: TGCAGCGTTGGACAGGGGGGAAGCTCTGGAAACACCATATATTTT. Its protein product is CSVGQGGSSGNTIYF. The chain joins TRBV29-1 to TRBJ1-3; 9 nucleotides agree with TRBD1. The V gene's germline CDR1 is SQVTM and CDR2 ANQGSEA. This CDR3 comprises 15 residues. With 4 bases clipped from V and 0 bases from J, the junction kept 4 bases outside the gene matches.

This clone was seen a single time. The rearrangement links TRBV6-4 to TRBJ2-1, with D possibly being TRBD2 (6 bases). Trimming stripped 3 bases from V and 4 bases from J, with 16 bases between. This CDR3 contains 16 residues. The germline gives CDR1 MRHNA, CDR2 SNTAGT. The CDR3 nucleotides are TGTGCCAGCAGTGATGGCGGGGCCTCGTCGTACAATGAGCAGTTCTTC. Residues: CASSDGGASSYNEQFF.

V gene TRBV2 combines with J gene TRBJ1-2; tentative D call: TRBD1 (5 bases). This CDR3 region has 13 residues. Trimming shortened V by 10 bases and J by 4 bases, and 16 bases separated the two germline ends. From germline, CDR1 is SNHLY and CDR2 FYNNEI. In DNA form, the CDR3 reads TGTGCCACCCGGTACCAGGGTCCCTATGGCTACACCTTC. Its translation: CATRYQGPYGYTF.

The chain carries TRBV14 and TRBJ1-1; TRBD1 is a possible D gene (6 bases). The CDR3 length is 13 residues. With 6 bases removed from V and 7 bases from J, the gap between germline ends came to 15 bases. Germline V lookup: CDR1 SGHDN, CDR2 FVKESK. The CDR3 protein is CASRKGGIGEAFF. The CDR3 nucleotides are TGTGCCAGCAGGAAGGGGGGGATTGGTGAAGCTTTCTTT.

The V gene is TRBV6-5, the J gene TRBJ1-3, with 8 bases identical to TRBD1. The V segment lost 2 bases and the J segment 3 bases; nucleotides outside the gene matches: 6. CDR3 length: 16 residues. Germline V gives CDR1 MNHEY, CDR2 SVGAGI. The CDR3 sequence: CASSYGQGANGNTIYF. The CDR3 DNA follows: TGTGCCAGCAGTTACGGGCAGGGGGCAAATGGAAACACCATATATTTT.

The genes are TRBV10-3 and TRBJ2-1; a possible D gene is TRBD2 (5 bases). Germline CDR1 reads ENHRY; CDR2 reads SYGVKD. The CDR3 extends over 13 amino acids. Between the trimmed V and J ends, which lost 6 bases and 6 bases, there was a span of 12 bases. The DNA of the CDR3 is TGTGCCATCAGCCAGCGGAACCCCAATGAGCAGTTCTTC. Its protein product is CAISQRNPNEQFF.

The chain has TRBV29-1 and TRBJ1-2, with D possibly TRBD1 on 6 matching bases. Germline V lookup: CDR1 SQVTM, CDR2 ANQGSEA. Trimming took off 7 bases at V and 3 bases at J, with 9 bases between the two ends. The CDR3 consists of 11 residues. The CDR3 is CSAWTDYGYTF. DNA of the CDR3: TGCAGCGCCTGGACAGACTATGGCTACACCTTC.

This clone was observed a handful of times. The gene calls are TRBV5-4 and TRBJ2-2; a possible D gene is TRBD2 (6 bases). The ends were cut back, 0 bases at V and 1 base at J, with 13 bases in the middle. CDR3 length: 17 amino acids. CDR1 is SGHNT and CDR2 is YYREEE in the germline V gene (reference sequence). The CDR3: CASSLAPGLRNTGELFF. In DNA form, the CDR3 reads TGTGCCAGCAGCTTGGCCCCGGGACTGAGGAACACCGGGGAGCTGTTTTTT. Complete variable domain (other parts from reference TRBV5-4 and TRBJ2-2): ETGVTQSPTHLIKTRGQQVTLRCSSQSGHNTVSWYQQALGQGPQFIFQYYREEENGRGNFPPRFSGLQFPNYSSELNVNALELDDSALYLCASSLAPGLRNTGELFFGEGSRLTVL.

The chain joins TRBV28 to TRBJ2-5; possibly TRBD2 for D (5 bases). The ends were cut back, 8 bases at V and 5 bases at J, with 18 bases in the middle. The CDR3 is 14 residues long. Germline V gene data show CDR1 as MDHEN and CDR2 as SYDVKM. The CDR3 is CASADTRGGETQYF. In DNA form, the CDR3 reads TGTGCCAGCGCCGATACTAGAGGTGGGGAGACCCAGTACTTC.

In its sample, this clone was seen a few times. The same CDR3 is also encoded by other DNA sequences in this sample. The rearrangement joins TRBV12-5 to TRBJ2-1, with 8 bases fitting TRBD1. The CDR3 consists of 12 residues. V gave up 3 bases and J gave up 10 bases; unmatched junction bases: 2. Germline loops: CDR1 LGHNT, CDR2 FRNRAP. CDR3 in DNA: TGTGCTAGTGGTTTACACAGGGGGGAGCAGTTCTTC. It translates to CASGLHRGEQFF.

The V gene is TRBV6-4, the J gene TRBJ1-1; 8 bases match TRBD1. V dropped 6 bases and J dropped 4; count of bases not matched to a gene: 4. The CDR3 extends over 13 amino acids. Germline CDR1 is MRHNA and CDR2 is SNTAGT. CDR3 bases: TGTGCCAGCAGCTTCAGGGGGCGCACTGAAGCTTTCTTT. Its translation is CASSFRGRTEAFF.

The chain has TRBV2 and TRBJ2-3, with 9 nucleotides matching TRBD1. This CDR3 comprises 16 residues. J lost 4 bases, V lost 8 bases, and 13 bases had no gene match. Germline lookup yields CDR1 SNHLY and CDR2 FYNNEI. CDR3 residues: CASGRGRDRASDTQYF. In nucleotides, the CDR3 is TGTGCCAGCGGGCGGGGAAGGGACAGGGCATCAGATACGCAGTATTTT.